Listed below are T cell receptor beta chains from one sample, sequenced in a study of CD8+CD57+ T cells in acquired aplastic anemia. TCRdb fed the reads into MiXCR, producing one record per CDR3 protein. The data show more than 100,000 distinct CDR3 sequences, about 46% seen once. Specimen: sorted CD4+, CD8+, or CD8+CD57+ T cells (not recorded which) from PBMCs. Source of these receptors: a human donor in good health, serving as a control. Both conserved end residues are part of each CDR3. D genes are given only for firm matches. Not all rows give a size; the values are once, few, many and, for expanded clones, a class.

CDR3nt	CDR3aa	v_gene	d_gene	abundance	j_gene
TGTGCCAGCAGTGAAGGGGGGATTGGAGGCTACACCTTC	CASSEGGIGGYTF	TRBV11-1	NA	NA	TRBJ1-2
TGTGCCAGCAGCCAAGTACAGATTAATGAAAAACTGTTTTTT	CASSQVQINEKLFF	TRBV3-1	NA	few	TRBJ1-4
TGTGCCACCAGTGACCCTAGGACAGGGAGTTCCTACAATGAGCAGTTCTTC	CATSDPRTGSSYNEQFF	TRBV24-1	TRBD1	NA	TRBJ2-1
TGTGCCATTCAAGAGACAGGGATGAACACTGAAGCTTTCTTT	CAIQETGMNTEAFF	TRBV24-1	TRBD1	NA	TRBJ1-1
TGCAGTGCTAGAGGACAGGGGGCTGATGGCTACACCTTC	CSARGQGADGYTF	TRBV20-1	TRBD1	many	TRBJ1-2
TGTGCCAGCAGCTTAGCGGACAGGGACATAGGTTCACCCCTCCACTTT	CASSLADRDIGSPLHF	TRBV7-7	TRBD1	medium-sized	TRBJ1-6
TGCGCCAGCAGCCTGGCCCCCATAAATGAGCAGTTCTTC	CASSLAPINEQFF	TRBV5-1	NA	many	TRBJ2-1
TGTGCCAGCAGCTCGGGAGATTCTGGAAACACCATATATTTT	CASSSGDSGNTIYF	TRBV7-9	NA	many	TRBJ1-3
TGTGCCAGTAGTACTTCGGGACAGGGTCGATACGAGCAGTACTTC	CASSTSGQGRYEQYF	TRBV19	TRBD1	NA	TRBJ2-7
TGCGCCAGCAGCCAAGAGGAACCGAGGGTGGGCACAGATACGCAGTATTTT	CASSQEEPRVGTDTQYF	TRBV4-3	NA	many	TRBJ2-3
TGTGCCAGCAGTTTACAGACAGGGATGTATGGCTACACCTTC	CASSLQTGMYGYTF	TRBV12-3/TRBV12-4	TRBD1	NA	TRBJ1-2
TGCGCCAGCAGTCGGACTAGCGGGGGGGCGGTGACCCAAGAGACCCAGTACTTC	CASSRTSGGAVTQETQYF	TRBV10-2	TRBD2	once	TRBJ2-5
TGCGCCAGCAGCTTGGTCCGGGACCACGAGCAGTACTTC	CASSLVRDHEQYF	TRBV5-1	NA	NA	TRBJ2-7
TGTGCCAGCAGCCGAGGGCGGGGGGCAGGGGACGAGCAGTACTTC	CASSRGRGAGDEQYF	TRBV7-8	TRBD2	NA	TRBJ2-7
TGTGCCAGTAGAAGCGGGGGGGTTTCTCGGGCCCTCTACAATGAGCAGTTCTTC	CASRSGGVSRALYNEQFF	TRBV19	TRBD2	many	TRBJ2-1